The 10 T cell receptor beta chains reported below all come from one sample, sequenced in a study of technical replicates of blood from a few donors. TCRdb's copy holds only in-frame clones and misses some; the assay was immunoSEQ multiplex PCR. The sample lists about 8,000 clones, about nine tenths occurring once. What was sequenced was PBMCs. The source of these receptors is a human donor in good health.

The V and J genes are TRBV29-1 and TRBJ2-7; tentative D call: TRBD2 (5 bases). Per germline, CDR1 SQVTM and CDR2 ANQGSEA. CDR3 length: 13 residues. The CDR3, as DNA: TGCAGGAGCGGCCCGAATGAGGCCTACGAGCAGTACTTC. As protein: CRSGPNEAYEQYF.

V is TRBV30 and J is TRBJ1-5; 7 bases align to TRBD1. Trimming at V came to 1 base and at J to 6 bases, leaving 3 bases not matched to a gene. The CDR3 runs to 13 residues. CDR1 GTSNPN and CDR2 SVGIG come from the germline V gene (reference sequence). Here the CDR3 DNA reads TGTGCCTGGAGTGGGCAGGGGGGTCAGCCCCAGCATTTT. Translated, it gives CAWSGQGGQPQHF.

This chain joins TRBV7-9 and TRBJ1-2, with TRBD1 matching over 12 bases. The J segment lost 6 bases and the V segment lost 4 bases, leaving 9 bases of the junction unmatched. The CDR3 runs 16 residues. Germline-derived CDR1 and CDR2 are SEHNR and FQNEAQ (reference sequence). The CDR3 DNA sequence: TGTGCCAGCAGCTCAACCGGGACAGGGGGCTCGGATGGCTACACCTTC. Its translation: CASSSTGTGGSDGYTF.

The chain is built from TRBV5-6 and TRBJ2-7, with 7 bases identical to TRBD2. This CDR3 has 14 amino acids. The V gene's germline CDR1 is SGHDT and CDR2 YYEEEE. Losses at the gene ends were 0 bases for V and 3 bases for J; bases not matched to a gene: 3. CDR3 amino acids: CASSLGDYVYEQYF. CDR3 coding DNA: TGTGCCAGCAGCTTGGGGGACTACGTCTACGAGCAGTACTTC.

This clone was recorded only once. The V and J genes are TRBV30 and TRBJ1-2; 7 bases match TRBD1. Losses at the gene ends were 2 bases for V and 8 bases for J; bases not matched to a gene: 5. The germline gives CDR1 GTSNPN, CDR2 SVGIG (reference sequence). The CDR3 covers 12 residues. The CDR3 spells CAWSPTGYGYTF. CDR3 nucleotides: TGTGCCTGGAGTCCGACAGGGTACGGCTACACCTTC.

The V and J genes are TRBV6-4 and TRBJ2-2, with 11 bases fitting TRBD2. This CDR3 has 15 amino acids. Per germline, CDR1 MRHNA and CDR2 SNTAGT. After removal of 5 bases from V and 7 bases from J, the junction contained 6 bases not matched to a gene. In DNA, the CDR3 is TGTGCCAGCAGTCCACTAGCGGGAGATCACGGGGAGCTGTTTTTT. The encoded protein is CASSPLAGDHGELFF.

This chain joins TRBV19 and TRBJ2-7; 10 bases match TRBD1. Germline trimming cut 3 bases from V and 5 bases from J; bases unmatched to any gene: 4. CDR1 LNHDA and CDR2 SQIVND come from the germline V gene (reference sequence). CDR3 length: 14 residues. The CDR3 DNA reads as TGTGCCAGTAGTATCGGGACAGGGGTGGACGAGCAGTACTTC. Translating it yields CASSIGTGVDEQYF.

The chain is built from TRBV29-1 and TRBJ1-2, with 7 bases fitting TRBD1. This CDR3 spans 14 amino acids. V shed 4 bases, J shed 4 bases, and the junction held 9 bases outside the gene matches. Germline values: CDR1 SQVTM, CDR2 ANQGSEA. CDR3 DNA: TGCAGCGTTGGTGGCTTCCAGGGGGGCTATGGCTACACCTTC. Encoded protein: CSVGGFQGGYGYTF.

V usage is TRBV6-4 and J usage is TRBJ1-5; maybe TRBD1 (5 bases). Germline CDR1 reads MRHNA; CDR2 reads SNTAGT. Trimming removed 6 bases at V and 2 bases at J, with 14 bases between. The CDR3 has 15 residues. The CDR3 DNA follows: TGTGCCAGCAGCGATGGGGGGGACGGCAATCAGCCCCAGCATTTT. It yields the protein CASSDGGDGNQPQHF.

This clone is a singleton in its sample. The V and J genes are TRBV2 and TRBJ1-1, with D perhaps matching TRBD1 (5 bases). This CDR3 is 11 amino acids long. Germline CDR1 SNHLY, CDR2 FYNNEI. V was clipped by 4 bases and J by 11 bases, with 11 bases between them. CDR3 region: CASSGWGDAFF. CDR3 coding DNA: TGTGCCAGCAGTGGGTGGGGGGACGCTTTCTTT.